This T cell receptor (beta chain) was profiled in a study of T cells in Graves' hyperthyroidism and ophthalmopathy. On this clonotype: The antigen remains undetermined. A much larger clone lies a single base off, so this may be a read error.

Germline values: CDR1 MNHEY, CDR2 SMNVEV (reference sequence). The CDR3 is 17 amino acids. Trimming took off 6 bases at V and 2 bases at J, with 20 bases between the two ends. RNA transcripts were the template for amplifying TCR beta CDR3 regions. The study used the HTBI primer set for a first-round RT-PCR of the TCR CDR3. In TCRdb, the multiplex PCR reads were re-called with MiXCR into one record per CDR3 protein. The sample holds a few hundred thousand distinct CDR3 sequences, approximately 14% seen once. The PBMCs studied were ones that came from 8.5 to 10 ml fresh peripheral blood. Broader study findings: Ophthalmopathy could be told apart from stable hyperthyroidism with a 13 V-J model.

The sequence derives from a woman in her twenties or thirties with Graves' hyperthyroidism. The V and J genes are TRBV27 and TRBJ2-1, with a tentative D call TRBD2 (6 bases). The sequenced material came from blood. CDR3 loop: CASSRVLASKAYNEQFF. In DNA, the CDR3 is TGTGCCAGCAGCCGCGTTCTAGCGAGCAAAGCCTACAATGAGCAGTTCTTC.